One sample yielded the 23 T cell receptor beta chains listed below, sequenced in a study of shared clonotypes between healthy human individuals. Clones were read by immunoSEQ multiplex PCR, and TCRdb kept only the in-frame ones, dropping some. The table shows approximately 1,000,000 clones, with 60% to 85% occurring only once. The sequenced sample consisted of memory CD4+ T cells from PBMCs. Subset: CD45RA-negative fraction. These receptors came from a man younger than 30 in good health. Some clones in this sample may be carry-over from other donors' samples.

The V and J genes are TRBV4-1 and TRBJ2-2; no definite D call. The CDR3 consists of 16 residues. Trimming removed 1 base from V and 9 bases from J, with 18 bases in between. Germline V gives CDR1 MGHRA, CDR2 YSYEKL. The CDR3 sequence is CASSQVARSSRRELFF. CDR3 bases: TGCGCCAGCAGCCAAGTTGCCCGGAGCTCGAGGAGGGAGCTGTTTTTT.

The CDR3 is CASSQVDRGLNEQFF. The CDR3 DNA follows: TGTGCCAGCAGCCAGGTGGACAGGGGTCTCAATGAGCAGTTCTTC. The V and J genes are TRBV4-2 and TRBJ2-1, with 9 bases matching TRBD1. V dropped 3 bases and J dropped 6; count of bases not matched to a gene: 6. This CDR3 contains 15 residues. In germline, CDR1 is LGHNA, CDR2 YNFKEQ.

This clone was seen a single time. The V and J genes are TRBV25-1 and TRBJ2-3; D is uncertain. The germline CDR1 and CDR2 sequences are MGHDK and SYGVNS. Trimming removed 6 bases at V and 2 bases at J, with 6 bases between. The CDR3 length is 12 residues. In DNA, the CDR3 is TGTGCCAGCAGGGGGTTCACAGATACGCAGTATTTT. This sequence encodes CASRGFTDTQYF.

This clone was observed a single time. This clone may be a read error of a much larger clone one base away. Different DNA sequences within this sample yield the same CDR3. CDR3 DNA: TGTGCCTGGAGCGTAGCTGCCCACGCAACTAATGAAAAACTGTTTTTT. Amino acid sequence: CAWSVAAHATNEKLFF. This rearrangement joins TRBV30 to TRBJ1-4; D is uncertain. The CDR3 sequence is 16 residues long. CDR1 and CDR2 (germline): GTSNPN, SVGIG (reference sequence). V lost 3 bases and J lost 0, with 14 bases in between.

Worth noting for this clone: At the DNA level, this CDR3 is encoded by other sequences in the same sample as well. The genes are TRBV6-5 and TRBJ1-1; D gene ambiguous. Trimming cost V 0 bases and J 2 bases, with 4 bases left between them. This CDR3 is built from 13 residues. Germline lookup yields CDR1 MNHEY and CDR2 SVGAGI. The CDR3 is CASSYSSNTEAFF. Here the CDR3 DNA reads TGTGCCAGCAGTTACTCTTCCAACACTGAAGCTTTCTTT.

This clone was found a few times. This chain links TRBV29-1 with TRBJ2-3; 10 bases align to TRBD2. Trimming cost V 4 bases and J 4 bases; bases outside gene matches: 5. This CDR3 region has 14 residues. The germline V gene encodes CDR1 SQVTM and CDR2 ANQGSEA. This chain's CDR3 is CSVVASGRADTQYF. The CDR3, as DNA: TGCAGCGTTGTGGCTAGCGGGAGAGCAGATACGCAGTATTTT.

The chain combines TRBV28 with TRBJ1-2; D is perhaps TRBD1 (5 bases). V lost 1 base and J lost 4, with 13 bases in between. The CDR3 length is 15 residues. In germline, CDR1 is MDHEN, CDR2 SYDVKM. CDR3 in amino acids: CASSLSLGRGYGYTF. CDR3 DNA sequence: TGTGCCAGCAGTTTATCTCTGGGAAGGGGCTATGGCTACACCTTC.

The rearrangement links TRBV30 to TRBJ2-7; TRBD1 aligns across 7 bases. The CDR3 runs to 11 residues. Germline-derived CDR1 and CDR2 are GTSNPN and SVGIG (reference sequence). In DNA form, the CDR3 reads TGTCCCCCGGGACAGCTGTCAGAGCAGTACTTC. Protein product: CPPGQLSEQYF.

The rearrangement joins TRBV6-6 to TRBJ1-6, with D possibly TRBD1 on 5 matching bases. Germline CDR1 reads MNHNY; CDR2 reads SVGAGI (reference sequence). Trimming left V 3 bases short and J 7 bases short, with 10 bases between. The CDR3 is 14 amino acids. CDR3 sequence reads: CASSYWGQNSPLHF. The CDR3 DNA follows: TGTGCCAGCAGTTATTGGGGCCAGAATTCACCCCTCCACTTT.

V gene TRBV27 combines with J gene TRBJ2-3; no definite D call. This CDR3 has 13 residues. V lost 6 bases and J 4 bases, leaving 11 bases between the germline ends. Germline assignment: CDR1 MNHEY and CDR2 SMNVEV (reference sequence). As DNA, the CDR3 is TGTGCCAGCAGCGAATATACATCAGATACGCAGTATTTT. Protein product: CASSEYTSDTQYF.

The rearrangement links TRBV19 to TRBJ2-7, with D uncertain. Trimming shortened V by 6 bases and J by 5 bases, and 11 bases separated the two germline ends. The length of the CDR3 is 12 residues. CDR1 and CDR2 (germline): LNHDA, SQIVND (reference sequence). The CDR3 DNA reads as TGTGCCAGTAGGGGGTCATCTCACGAGCAGTACTTC. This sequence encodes CASRGSSHEQYF. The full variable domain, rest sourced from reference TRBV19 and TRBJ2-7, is DGGITQSPKYLFRKEGQNVTLSCEQNLNHDAMYWYRQDPGQGLRLIYYSQIVNDFQKGDIAEGYSVSREKKESFPLTVTSAQKNPTAFYLCASRGSSHEQYFGPGTRLTVT.

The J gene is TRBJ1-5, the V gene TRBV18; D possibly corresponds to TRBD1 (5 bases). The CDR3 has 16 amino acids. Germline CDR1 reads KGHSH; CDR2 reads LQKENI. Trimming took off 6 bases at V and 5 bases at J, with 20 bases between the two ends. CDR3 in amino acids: CASSPRGGGLDQPQHF. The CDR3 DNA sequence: TGTGCCAGCTCGCCTCGCGGGGGGGGATTGGATCAGCCCCAGCATTTT.

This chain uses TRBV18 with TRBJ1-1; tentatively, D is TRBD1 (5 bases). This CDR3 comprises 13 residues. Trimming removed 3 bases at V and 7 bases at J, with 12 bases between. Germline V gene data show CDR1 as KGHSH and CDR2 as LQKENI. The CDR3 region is CASSPSGYGEAFF. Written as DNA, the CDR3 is TGTGCCAGCTCACCTTCAGGGTACGGTGAAGCTTTCTTT.

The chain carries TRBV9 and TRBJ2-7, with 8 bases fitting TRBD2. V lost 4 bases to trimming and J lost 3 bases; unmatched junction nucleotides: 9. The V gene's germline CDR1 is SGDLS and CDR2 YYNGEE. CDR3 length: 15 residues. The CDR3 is CASSTSGGPFYEQYF. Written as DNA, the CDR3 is TGTGCCAGCAGCACTTCGGGAGGGCCTTTCTACGAGCAGTACTTC.

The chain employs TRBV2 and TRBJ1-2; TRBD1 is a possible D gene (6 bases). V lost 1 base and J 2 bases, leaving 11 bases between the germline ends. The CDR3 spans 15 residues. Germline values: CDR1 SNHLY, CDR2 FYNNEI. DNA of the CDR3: TGTGCCAGCAGTGAAGGTGGCAGGGGAAACTATGGCTACACCTTC. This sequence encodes CASSEGGRGNYGYTF. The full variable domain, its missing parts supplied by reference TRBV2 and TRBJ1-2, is EPEVTQTPSHQVTQMGQEVILRCVPISNHLYFYWYRQILGQKVEFLVSFYNNEISEKSEIFDDQFSVERPDGSNFTLKIRSTKLEDSAMYFCASSEGGRGNYGYTFGSGTRLTVV.

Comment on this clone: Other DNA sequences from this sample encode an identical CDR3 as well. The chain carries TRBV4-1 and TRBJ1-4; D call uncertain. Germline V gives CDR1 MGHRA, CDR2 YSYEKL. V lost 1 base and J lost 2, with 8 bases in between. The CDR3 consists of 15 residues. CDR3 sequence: CASSQAGGTNEKLFF. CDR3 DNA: TGCGCCAGCAGCCAAGCCGGTGGGACTAATGAAAAACTGTTTTTT.

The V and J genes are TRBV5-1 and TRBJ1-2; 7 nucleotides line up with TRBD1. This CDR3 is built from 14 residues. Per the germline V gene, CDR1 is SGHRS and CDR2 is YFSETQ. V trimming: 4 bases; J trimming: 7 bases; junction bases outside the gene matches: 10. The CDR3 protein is CASSQPTGLGGYTF. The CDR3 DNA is TGCGCCAGCAGCCAACCGACAGGGTTGGGTGGCTACACCTTC.

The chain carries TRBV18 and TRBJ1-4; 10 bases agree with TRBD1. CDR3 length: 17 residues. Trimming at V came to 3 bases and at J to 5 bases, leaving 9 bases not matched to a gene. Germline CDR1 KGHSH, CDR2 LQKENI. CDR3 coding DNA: TGTGCCAGCTCACCTCCTTTCCCGGGACAGGGGAATGAAAAACTGTTTTTT. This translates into CASSPPFPGQGNEKLFF.

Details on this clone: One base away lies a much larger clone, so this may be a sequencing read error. The CDR3 nucleotides are TGTGCCAGCAGTGAATGGGCAGATGCGCAGTATTTT. Its protein is CASSEWADAQYF. The chain joins TRBV2 to TRBJ2-3; no clear D. Per the germline V gene, CDR1 is SNHLY and CDR2 is FYNNEI. This CDR3 region has 12 residues.

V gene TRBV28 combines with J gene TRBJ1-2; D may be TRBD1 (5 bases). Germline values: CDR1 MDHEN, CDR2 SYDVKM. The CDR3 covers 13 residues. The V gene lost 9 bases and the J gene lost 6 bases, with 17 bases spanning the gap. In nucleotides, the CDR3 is TGTGCCAGTAACGGGGGGGGTAGGGATGGCTACACCTTC. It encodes CASNGGGRDGYTF.

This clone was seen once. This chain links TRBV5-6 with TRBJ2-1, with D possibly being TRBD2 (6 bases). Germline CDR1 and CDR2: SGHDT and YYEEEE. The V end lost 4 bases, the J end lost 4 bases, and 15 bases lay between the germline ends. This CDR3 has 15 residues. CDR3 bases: TGTGCCAGCAGCACCCCTAGTGGGGGGTACAATGAGCAGTTCTTC. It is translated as CASSTPSGGYNEQFF.

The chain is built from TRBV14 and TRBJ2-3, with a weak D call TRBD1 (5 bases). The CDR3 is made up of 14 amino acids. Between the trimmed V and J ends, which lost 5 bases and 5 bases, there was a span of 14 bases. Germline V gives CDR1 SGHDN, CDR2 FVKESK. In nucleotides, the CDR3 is TGTGCCAGCAGCAACAAGCACGACAGAGATACGCAGTATTTT. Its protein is CASSNKHDRDTQYF.

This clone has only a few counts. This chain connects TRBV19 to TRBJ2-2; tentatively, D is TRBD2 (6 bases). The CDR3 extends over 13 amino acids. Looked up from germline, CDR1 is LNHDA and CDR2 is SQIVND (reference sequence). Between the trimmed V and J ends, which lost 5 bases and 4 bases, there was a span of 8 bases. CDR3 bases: TGTGCCAGTAGTGTAGCGGCCACCGGGGAGCTGTTTTTT. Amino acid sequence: CASSVAATGELFF.